This T cell receptor beta chain was identified during a study of blood T cell repertoires in COVID-19. This CDR3 has 13 residues. The germline V gene encodes CDR1 MDHEN and CDR2 SYDVKM. Trimming removed 6 bases from V and 8 bases from J, with 16 bases in between. TCRdb's copy holds only in-frame clones and misses some; the assay was immunoSEQ multiplex PCR. The sample includes 150,000 or so clones, around 85% of them seen just once. Sequences were obtained from peripheral blood. This clonotype originated in a man aged 55 to 70 with COVID-19, enrolled during active disease. This chain uses TRBV28 with TRBJ1-2; no clear D. CDR3 coding DNA: TGTGCCAGCAGCCCTTCTCTGCCGGGGGGCTACACCTTC. This codes for CASSPSLPGGYTF.